One sample yielded the 27 T cell receptor beta chains listed below, sequenced in a study of blood T cell repertoires in COVID-19. The table came from immunoSEQ multiplex PCR; TCRdb's copy has only in-frame clones and leaves some out. The sample comprises a few hundred thousand clones, approximately 91% of which are singletons, and around 0.8% rests with the top ten. Sequences were obtained from peripheral blood. All receptors come from a woman younger than 45 with acute or convalescent COVID-19.

The V and J genes are TRBV19 and TRBJ2-2; 7 nucleotides align to TRBD2. Germline CDR1 reads LNHDA; CDR2 reads SQIVND (reference sequence). The CDR3 is 15 amino acids. The trim removed 7 bases at V and 0 bases at J, leaving 5 bases unmatched. CDR3 nucleotides: TGTGCCAGTATGTGGGCGGGAGCGAACACCGGGGAGCTGTTTTTT. It yields the protein CASMWAGANTGELFF.

V usage is TRBV19 and J usage is TRBJ1-3; D ambiguous. The CDR3 is made up of 14 amino acids. Germline V lookup: CDR1 LNHDA, CDR2 SQIVND (reference sequence). The ends were cut back, 6 bases at V and 4 bases at J, with 13 bases in the middle. The DNA for the CDR3 is TGTGCCAGTAGACTCAACCTAGACGGAAACACCATATATTTT. Its translation is CASRLNLDGNTIYF.

The chain recombines TRBV27 with TRBJ2-1, with a possible D match to TRBD1 (6 bases). Trimming left V 3 bases short and J 1 base short, with 10 bases between. Germline V lookup: CDR1 MNHEY, CDR2 SMNVEV (reference sequence). CDR3 size: 15 residues. The CDR3 nucleotides read TGTGCCAGCAGTTTGGGGGACAAGTCCTACAATGAGCAGTTCTTC. It yields the protein CASSLGDKSYNEQFF.

The chain couples TRBV11-2 to TRBJ2-5; a possible D gene is TRBD2 (7 bases). The CDR3 sequence is 15 residues long. Germline assignment: CDR1 SGHAT and CDR2 FQNNGV. Trimming removed 5 bases at V and 5 bases at J, with 18 bases between. CDR3 sequence: CASSPGEGWGETQYF. CDR3 nucleotides: TGTGCCAGCAGCCCAGGGGAGGGATGGGGTGAGACCCAGTACTTC.

The chain combines TRBV12-5 with TRBJ2-1; D unclear. The V and J ends lost 0 bases and 3 bases respectively, with 3 bases between them. Germline V gives CDR1 LGHNT, CDR2 FRNRAP. The CDR3 is 13 amino acids. CDR3 DNA sequence: TGTGCTAGTGGTTTGGTTCGCTACAATGAGCAGTTCTTC. The encoded protein is CASGLVRYNEQFF.

This chain links TRBV9 with TRBJ1-6, with TRBD1 as a possible D gene (6 bases). Deletions cut 3 bases from V and 0 bases from J, with 19 bases between. CDR1 is SGDLS, CDR2 YYNGEE, per germline. This CDR3 comprises 19 residues. The CDR3 DNA reads as TGTGCCAGCAGCGACTCGGGAGGGGGATTCAGCTCCTATAATTCACCCCTCCACTTT. It encodes CASSDSGGGFSSYNSPLHF.

The rearrangement links TRBV7-9 to TRBJ1-1; 7 positions agree with TRBD1. Per germline, CDR1 SEHNR and CDR2 FQNEAQ (reference sequence). The CDR3 length is 13 residues. V lost 5 bases and J lost 3; bases outside the gene matches: 3. Here the CDR3 reads CASSLTGDTEAFF. The CDR3 coding sequence is TGTGCCAGCAGCCTTACAGGGGACACTGAAGCTTTCTTT.

The rearrangement links TRBV5-6 to TRBJ1-5; D is uncertain. There are 13 residues in the CDR3. Germline V gives CDR1 SGHDT, CDR2 YYEEEE. Trimming shortened V by 0 bases and J by 6 bases, and 7 bases separated the two germline ends. The CDR3 region is CASSLGISQPQHF. For the CDR3, the DNA is TGTGCCAGCAGCTTGGGTATTTCTCAGCCCCAGCATTTT.

This chain uses TRBV30 with TRBJ1-5; no clear D gene. Germline values: CDR1 GTSNPN, CDR2 SVGIG (reference sequence). V was pared by 0 bases and J by 6 bases, with 12 bases between. The CDR3 consists of 14 residues. The CDR3 spells CAWSVASSGQPQHF. In DNA form, the CDR3 reads TGTGCCTGGAGTGTAGCATCGTCCGGTCAGCCCCAGCATTTT.

The rearrangement uses TRBV7-9 and TRBJ2-7; 14 bases line up with TRBD2. Per the germline V gene, CDR1 is SEHNR and CDR2 is FQNEAQ (reference sequence). The CDR3 loop spans 13 amino acids. J gave up 9 bases and V 5 bases, and 3 bases lay outside the gene matches. CDR3 in amino acids: CASSRGLAGAQYF. CDR3 in DNA: TGTGCCAGCAGCCGGGGACTAGCGGGAGCGCAGTACTTC.

With respect to this clone: Additional DNA sequences in this sample encode the identical CDR3. The V call is TRBV19, the J call TRBJ1-3; possibly TRBD1 for D (5 bases). V was pared by 1 base and J by 7 bases, with 8 bases between. Looked up from germline, CDR1 is LNHDA and CDR2 is SQIVND (reference sequence). The CDR3 is 13 amino acids. The CDR3 DNA is TGTGCCAGTAGTATAGGGCCAGGGAACACCATATATTTT. This codes for CASSIGPGNTIYF.

V and J are TRBV5-1 and TRBJ1-4, with 7 bases identical to TRBD1. V lost 4 bases, J lost 4 bases, and 7 bases stayed unmatched. Germline V gives CDR1 SGHRS, CDR2 YFSETQ. The CDR3 is 15 amino acids. The CDR3 is CASSTRQGGNEKLFF. For the CDR3, the DNA is TGCGCCAGCAGCACCCGACAGGGAGGTAATGAAAAACTGTTTTTT.

The gene calls are TRBV2 and TRBJ2-7; TRBD2 matches at 12 bases. Germline CDR1 is SNHLY and CDR2 is FYNNEI. The CDR3 is 22 amino acids. J was trimmed by 0 bases and V by 7 bases; bases with no gene match: 25. The CDR3: CASTPSRTGGLAGGPASYEQYF. The CDR3 DNA reads TGTGCCAGCACCCCCTCGCGGACAGGGGGGCTAGCGGGAGGGCCCGCCTCCTACGAGCAGTACTTC.

This rearrangement joins TRBV6-2 or TRBV6-3 to TRBJ2-1, with 13 bases identical to TRBD2. Unmatched junction bases numbered 3, after V lost 6 bases and J lost 4 bases. The V gene's germline CDR1 is MNHEY and CDR2 SVGEGT. This CDR3 has 15 residues. DNA for the CDR3: TGTGCCAGCAGCTTGGGACTAGCGGGGTACAATGAGCAGTTCTTC. Its translation is CASSLGLAGYNEQFF.

V gene TRBV6-5 combines with J gene TRBJ1-3; perhaps TRBD1 as D (5 bases). Between the trimmed V and J ends, which lost 2 bases and 0 bases, there was a span of 8 bases. Per the germline V gene, CDR1 is MNHEY and CDR2 is SVGAGI. There are 15 residues in the CDR3. The CDR3 protein is CASSYGGVSGNTIYF. CDR3 nucleotide sequence: TGTGCCAGCAGTTACGGGGGGGTCTCTGGAAACACCATATATTTT.

The rearrangement joins TRBV4-3 to TRBJ2-1; 10 bases line up with TRBD2. In germline, CDR1 is LGHNA, CDR2 YSLEER. This CDR3 has 13 amino acids. The junction had 4 bases not matched to a gene; V was cut back by 4 bases and J by 10 bases. The CDR3 DNA sequence: TGCGCCAGCAGCCGGGAGACTAGCGGGGAGCAGTTCTTC. Its protein product is CASSRETSGEQFF.

The chain employs TRBV28 and TRBJ2-4; D is possibly TRBD2 (6 bases). V lost 5 bases to trimming and J lost 8 bases, with 16 bases between them. CDR3 length equals 14 residues. In germline, CDR1 is MDHEN, CDR2 SYDVKM. The CDR3 DNA follows: TGTGCCAGCAGTCCCCAGGCGGGGATCCACATTCAGTACTTC. As protein: CASSPQAGIHIQYF.

This clone showed up just once. The V and J genes are TRBV5-1 and TRBJ1-3; TRBD1 is a possible D gene (5 bases). This CDR3 region has 14 residues. Germline values: CDR1 SGHRS, CDR2 YFSETQ. V shed 4 bases and J shed 6 bases, with 14 bases lying between them. CDR3 residues: CASSPTGVVNTIYF. CDR3 sequence (DNA): TGCGCCAGCAGCCCAACGGGGGTTGTAAACACCATATATTTT.

The chain is built from TRBV9 and TRBJ2-1; the D gene is possibly TRBD2 (5 bases). The CDR3 has 12 residues. V lost 0 bases to trimming and J lost 9 bases, with 7 bases between them. Per the germline V gene, CDR1 is SGDLS and CDR2 is YYNGEE. The CDR3 protein is CASSVVEGEQFF. In nucleotides, the CDR3 is TGTGCCAGCAGCGTAGTAGAGGGTGAGCAGTTCTTC.

This sequence joins TRBV29-1 and TRBJ1-5, with D hard to call. CDR1 SQVTM and CDR2 ANQGSEA come from the germline V gene. Trimming cost V 2 bases and J 7 bases, with 12 bases left between them. The CDR3 has 13 residues. Here the CDR3 reads CSVEFGGNQPQHF. CDR3 coding DNA: TGCAGCGTTGAATTCGGAGGGAACCAGCCCCAGCATTTT. Full variable domain (remainder filled in from reference TRBV29-1 and TRBJ1-5): SAVISQKPSRDICQRGTSLTIQCQVDSQVTMMFWYRQQPGQSLTLIATANQGSEATYESGFVIDKFPISRPNLTFSTLTVSNMSPEDSSIYLCSVEFGGNQPQHFGDGTRLSIL.

This chain links TRBV7-2 with TRBJ2-1; TRBD1 matches 9 bases. This CDR3 region has 16 residues. V lost 1 base, J lost 8 bases, and 9 bases stayed unmatched. CDR1 SGHTA and CDR2 FQGNSA come from the germline V gene. The CDR3 region is CASSLVLDRGWYEQFF. The CDR3 coding sequence is TGTGCCAGCAGCTTAGTGTTAGACAGGGGGTGGTATGAGCAGTTCTTC.

The V call is TRBV6-4, the J call TRBJ2-1; 9 bases are a match to TRBD2. Germline values: CDR1 MRHNA, CDR2 SNTAGT. The CDR3 loop spans 15 amino acids. V shed 0 bases and J 4 bases; nucleotides not matched to a gene: 1. The CDR3 loop reads CASSDSAGGYNEQFF. Here the CDR3 DNA reads TGTGCCAGCAGTGACTCCGCGGGAGGGTACAATGAGCAGTTCTTC.

This clone appeared once. J is TRBJ2-1 and V is TRBV27; 10 bases are shared with TRBD2. V was pared by 5 bases and J by 12 bases, with 4 bases of the junction left unmatched. Germline assignment: CDR1 MNHEY and CDR2 SMNVEV (reference sequence). The CDR3 loop spans 12 amino acids. CDR3 loop: CASSPPSGGQFF. Here the CDR3 DNA reads TGTGCCAGCAGTCCCCCTAGCGGGGGGCAGTTCTTC.

The chain couples TRBV14 to TRBJ1-4; D is unclear. The CDR3 loop spans 17 amino acids. Trimming stripped 3 bases from V and 0 bases from J, with 14 bases between. Germline CDR1 is SGHDN and CDR2 is FVKESK. CDR3 DNA sequence: TGTGCCAGCAGCCACAGGAGCGGCGTTGCAACTAATGAAAAACTGTTTTTT. It translates to CASSHRSGVATNEKLFF.

The rearrangement links TRBV7-2 to TRBJ2-1; 9 nucleotides line up with TRBD2. After removal of 5 bases from V and 4 bases from J, the junction contained 6 bases not matched to a gene. The CDR3 covers 15 residues. Germline CDR1 is SGHTA and CDR2 is FQGNSA. CDR3 loop: CASSEGLAKYNEQFF. The CDR3 DNA follows: TGTGCCAGCAGCGAGGGACTAGCTAAGTACAATGAGCAGTTCTTC.

This chain uses TRBV7-9 with TRBJ1-1; D not resolved. This CDR3 is 15 amino acids long. V was pared by 10 bases and J by 0 bases, with 18 bases between. Per germline, CDR1 SEHNR and CDR2 FQNEAQ (reference sequence). The CDR3 region has the DNA TGTGCCATCCCCGTCCAGAGCGGGATGAACACTGAAGCTTTCTTT. Its translation is CAIPVQSGMNTEAFF.

The chain carries TRBV3-1 (or the pseudogene TRBV3-2) and TRBJ1-1; D is undetermined. CDR1 is LGHDT, CDR2 YNNKEL, per germline (reference sequence). This CDR3 comprises 14 residues. V was shortened by 1 base and J by 6 bases, with 12 bases between the two germline ends. The CDR3 is CASSQAAGFPEAFF. The CDR3 bases are TGTGCCAGCAGCCAAGCCGCCGGGTTCCCTGAAGCTTTCTTT.